Sequencing of this TCR beta chain was carried out in a study of spatial heterogeneity in lung cancer. Study-level background: In cases with available follow-up PBMC samples, these were sequenced at a median of about two years after resection. Overall study results and limits: Circulating ubiquitous expanded tumor TCRs were observed more frequently at resection than at follow-up.

Time point: blood at routine non-recurrence follow-up after resection. This clonotype was detected ten times or more. Antigen specificity is unknown. The presence of a unique molecular identifier marked each TCR cDNA molecule. A single record per CDR3 protein comes from TCRdb applying MiXCR to the 5' RACE reads. The sample yields roughly 14,000 distinct CDR3 sequences, 6.3% seen once. The CDR3 has 11 amino acids. V dropped 1 base and J dropped 5 bases, with 3 bases sitting between them. Per germline, CDR1 DFQATT and CDR2 SNEGSKA (reference sequence). The sequenced sample was PBMCs, obtained at follow-up. This receptor was obtained from a male donor with early-stage non-small cell lung cancer. J is TRBJ2-1 and V is TRBV20-1; no reliable D call. CDR3 in amino acids: CSARADNEQFF. CDR3 DNA sequence: TGCAGTGCTAGAGCAGACAATGAGCAGTTCTTC.